The rows below give T cell receptor beta chains drawn from one sample of a study of T cell repertoires in cytomegalovirus infection. From the reads, TCRdb called clonotypes with MiXCR, one entry per CDR3 protein. The table lists 60,000 to 75,000 distinct CDR3 sequences, 3.5% to 4% of them singletons. The sequenced sample consisted of PBMCs. The receptors here all came from a human donor in good health (CMV status not recorded). Some clones in this sample may be carry-over from other donors' samples. The conserved cysteine and the conserved F or W are not part of the CDR3 here. Each record gives: J gene, V gene, CDR3 protein.

TRBJ1-1	TRBV5-6	ASRSGPMNTEAF
TRBJ2-4	TRBV7-2	ASSLDLRAAKNIQY
TRBJ2-3	TRBV7-2	ASSRDRPATDTQY
TRBJ2-7	TRBV7-2	ASSLDRVNEQY
TRBJ1-6	TRBV12-3/TRBV12-4	ASSFGRGSPLH
TRBJ2-7	TRBV7-2	ASSLVEGTGEQY
TRBJ2-7	TRBV6-2/TRBV6-3	ASTGVGLAGTHPYEQY
TRBJ1-5	TRBV7-8	ASSSDRARQPQH
TRBJ2-1	TRBV6-2/TRBV6-3	ASSHSGRTYNEQF
TRBJ2-5	TRBV7-2	ASSSFRGRGETQY
TRBJ1-2	TRBV20-1	RPRGPLNYGYT